Shown below are 30 T cell receptor beta chains from a single sample sequenced in a study of blood T cell repertoires in COVID-19. Clones were read by immunoSEQ multiplex PCR, and TCRdb kept only the in-frame ones, dropping some. In the table there are 80,000 to 100,000 clones, around 82% of which are singletons. Sequenced material: peripheral blood. The receptors were gathered from a man aged 65 to 85 with active or convalescent COVID-19.

This clone showed up just a few times. This chain uses TRBV14 with TRBJ2-7, with 8 positions matching TRBD1. Germline loops: CDR1 SGHDN, CDR2 FVKESK. This CDR3 has 16 residues. Trimming took 4 bases from V and 3 from J; bases not matched to a gene: 11. The CDR3 DNA sequence: TGTGCCAGCAGCCCCTGGAGTCAGGGGGCCCGCTACGAGCAGTACTTC. Protein: CASSPWSQGARYEQYF.

V gene TRBV14 combines with J gene TRBJ1-1, with 7 bases fitting TRBD1. The CDR3 length is 15 residues. Trimming cost V 0 bases and J 9 bases; bases outside gene matches: 10. Per the germline V gene, CDR1 is SGHDN and CDR2 is FVKESK. The CDR3 sequence is CASSQDLGGFWQAFF. The CDR3 DNA sequence: TGTGCCAGCAGCCAAGATCTAGGGGGCTTTTGGCAAGCTTTCTTT.

This chain connects TRBV6-5 to TRBJ2-1; TRBD1 might be the D (7 bases). The germline V and J ends were trimmed by 5 bases and 2 bases, with 13 bases remaining between them. The CDR3 is 15 residues long. Germline-derived CDR1 and CDR2 are MNHEY and SVGAGI. The chain's CDR3 is CASSRTGEAYNEQFF. The CDR3 DNA reads as TGTGCCAGCAGTCGCACAGGGGAGGCCTACAATGAGCAGTTCTTC.

The chain combines TRBV7-8 with TRBJ2-3; TRBD2 agrees at 8 bases. Looked up from germline, CDR1 is SGHVS and CDR2 is FQNEAQ. The CDR3 is 15 residues long. The ends lost 5 bases at V and 5 bases at J; junction bases unmatched: 9. CDR3 protein: CASSLQRGRIDTQYF. DNA of the CDR3: TGTGCCAGCAGCCTCCAGCGGGGGCGGATAGATACGCAGTATTTT.

This chain links TRBV27 with TRBJ1-6; a possible D gene is TRBD1 (5 bases). Trimming removed 7 bases from V and 4 bases from J, with 23 bases in between. CDR3 size: 18 residues. Per germline, CDR1 MNHEY and CDR2 SMNVEV (reference sequence). DNA of the CDR3: TGTGCCAGCACTTCCTATTTATTGACAGATCTGTATAATTCACCCCTCCACTTT. Encoded protein: CASTSYLLTDLYNSPLHF.

The genes are TRBV3-1 (or the pseudogene TRBV3-2) and TRBJ2-2, with 9 bases identical to TRBD2. With V trimmed by 1 base and J by 3 bases, 6 bases remained unmatched. The germline gives CDR1 LGHDT, CDR2 YNNKEL (reference sequence). The CDR3 is made up of 17 amino acids. In DNA, the CDR3 is TGTGCCAGCAGCCAAGTTAGCGGGGGATTTTACACCGGGGAGCTGTTTTTT. Amino acid sequence: CASSQVSGGFYTGELFF.

The chain uses TRBV14 and TRBJ1-1, with TRBD1 matching 8 bases. With 4 bases clipped from V and 8 bases from J, the junction kept 3 bases outside the gene matches. Germline V gives CDR1 SGHDN, CDR2 FVKESK. The CDR3 spans 12 residues. CDR3 in DNA: TGTGCCAGCAGCCTTTGGACAGGGGAAGCTTTCTTT. Translation: CASSLWTGEAFF. The full variable domain, its missing parts supplied by reference TRBV14 and TRBJ1-1, is EAGVTQFPSHSVIEKGQTVTLRCDPISGHDNLYWYRRVMGKEIKFLLHFVKESKQDESGMPNNRFLAERTGGTYSTLKVQPAELEDSGVYFCASSLWTGEAFFGQGTRLTVV.

The rearrangement links TRBV10-3 to TRBJ2-2; 8 bases are shared with TRBD1. Per germline, CDR1 ENHRY and CDR2 SYGVKD. The CDR3 is 15 amino acids. V dropped 4 bases and J dropped 6; count of bases not matched to a gene: 7. The chain's CDR3 is CAISVAGGAAGELFF. CDR3 bases: TGTGCCATCAGTGTAGCAGGGGGCGCCGCCGGGGAGCTGTTTTTT.

The chain combines TRBV19 with TRBJ1-2; D is possibly TRBD1 (5 bases). CDR3 length: 15 amino acids. Germline V gives CDR1 LNHDA, CDR2 SQIVND (reference sequence). V was trimmed by 2 bases and J by 0 bases, leaving 10 bases between them. CDR3 coding DNA: TGTGCCAGTAGTATATGGGGCCAGCCTAACTATGGCTACACCTTC. Translated, it gives CASSIWGQPNYGYTF. Looking up the rest from reference TRBV19 and TRBJ1-2 gives the full variable domain: DGGITQSPKYLFRKEGQNVTLSCEQNLNHDAMYWYRQDPGQGLRLIYYSQIVNDFQKGDIAEGYSVSREKKESFPLTVTSAQKNPTAFYLCASSIWGQPNYGYTFGSGTRLTVV.

In its sample, this clone was seen once. The rearrangement links TRBV2 to TRBJ2-5; 9 positions agree with TRBD2. V was clipped by 8 bases and J by 0 bases; unmatched bases: 4. The CDR3 is made up of 14 amino acids. Germline CDR1 SNHLY, CDR2 FYNNEI. The CDR3 nucleotides read TGTGCCAGCTATAGCGGGGGTTACCAAGAGACCCAGTACTTC. It encodes CASYSGGYQETQYF.

The chain employs TRBV27 and TRBJ1-2; 7 positions match TRBD1. Germline values: CDR1 MNHEY, CDR2 SMNVEV (reference sequence). The CDR3 consists of 14 residues. With V trimmed by 4 bases and J by 3 bases, 5 bases remained unmatched. Written as DNA, the CDR3 is TGTGCCAGCAGTTGGAGGGGGCCGGACTATGGCTACACCTTC. Translating it yields CASSWRGPDYGYTF.

This chain connects TRBV28 to TRBJ1-4; D is undetermined. V was shortened by 6 bases and J by 3 bases, with 8 bases between the two germline ends. The germline V gene encodes CDR1 MDHEN and CDR2 SYDVKM. This CDR3 has 13 amino acids. CDR3 region: CASRRGSNEKLFF. In DNA, the CDR3 is TGTGCCAGCAGACGCGGATCTAATGAAAAACTGTTTTTT.

The V and J genes are TRBV5-4 and TRBJ2-1, with a possible D match to TRBD1 (7 bases). V was shortened by 5 bases and J by 8 bases, with 14 bases between the two germline ends. Germline V CDR1 and CDR2: SGHNT, YYREEE (reference sequence). CDR3 length equals 13 residues. The DNA for the CDR3 is TGTGCCAGCAGACAGGGGACTCGGGATGAGCAGTTCTTC. It specifies CASRQGTRDEQFF.

This chain links TRBV6-5 with TRBJ2-7, with D perhaps matching TRBD1 (5 bases). The CDR3 consists of 13 residues. V was pared by 5 bases and J by 5 bases, with 13 bases between. Germline V gene lookup returns CDR1 MNHEY and CDR2 SVGAGI. The CDR3 sequence: CASSPLGRDEQYF. DNA of the CDR3: TGTGCCAGCAGTCCCCTAGGCAGGGACGAGCAGTACTTC.

The chain is built from TRBV6-6 and TRBJ2-7; 7 nucleotides match TRBD1. The germline CDR1 and CDR2 sequences are MNHNY and SVGAGI (reference sequence). The junction had 5 bases not matched to a gene; V was cut back by 5 bases and J by 4 bases. The CDR3 totals 13 residues. CDR3 sequence: CASSRARGYEQYF. The CDR3 DNA reads TGTGCCAGCAGTAGGGCCAGGGGGTACGAGCAGTACTTC.

This chain connects TRBV2 to TRBJ1-1; unclear D gene. V gave up 3 bases and J gave up 1 base, with 9 bases separating them. The CDR3 runs to 14 residues. Germline assignment: CDR1 SNHLY and CDR2 FYNNEI. As DNA, the CDR3 is TGTGCCAGCAGTGAGGCACACCCGAACACTGAAGCTTTCTTT. The encoded protein is CASSEAHPNTEAFF.

This clone has a single count. The chain combines TRBV4-2 with TRBJ2-1; the D gene is possibly TRBD2 (5 bases). The CDR3 is made up of 14 amino acids. Germline CDR1 LGHNA, CDR2 YNFKEQ. The V end lost 1 base, the J end lost 10 bases, and 14 bases lay between the germline ends. CDR3 nucleotide sequence: TGTGCCAGCAGCCAAGTTGCTCCCCCGGGGGAGCAGTTCTTC. Translated, it gives CASSQVAPPGEQFF.

The CDR3 nucleotides read TGTGCCAGCAAACCCGGACAGGGAGGGAATTCACCCCTCCACTTT. Residues: CASKPGQGGNSPLHF. This chain links TRBV27 with TRBJ1-6; TRBD1 matches at 8 bases. Germline V lookup: CDR1 MNHEY, CDR2 SMNVEV (reference sequence). This CDR3 spans 15 amino acids. V lost 7 bases to trimming and J lost 7 bases; unmatched junction nucleotides: 9.

The rearrangement uses TRBV6-5 and TRBJ2-7; TRBD1 aligns across 9 bases. The CDR3 loop spans 11 amino acids. V was clipped by 8 bases and J by 6 bases; unmatched bases: 2. Germline V gene sequence: CDR1 MNHEY, CDR2 SVGAGI. The chain's CDR3 is CASGDRVEQYF. The CDR3, as DNA: TGTGCCAGCGGGGACAGGGTCGAGCAGTACTTC.

The chain employs TRBV24-1 and TRBJ2-3, with a weak D call TRBD2 (5 bases). The CDR3 runs to 17 residues. With 4 bases removed from V and 2 bases from J, the gap between germline ends came to 18 bases. Germline assignment: CDR1 KGHDR and CDR2 SFDVKD. CDR3 sequence: CATSDPSNSESTDTQYF. The CDR3 DNA follows: TGTGCCACCAGTGACCCGAGTAATAGCGAATCCACAGATACGCAGTATTTT.

This clone was recorded once. This chain uses TRBV4-1 with TRBJ2-7, with 9 bases matching TRBD1. This CDR3 is 14 amino acids long. Trimming cost V 1 base and J 2 bases; bases outside gene matches: 0. Looked up from germline, CDR1 is MGHRA and CDR2 is YSYEKL. CDR3 DNA sequence: TGCGCCAGCAGCCAAGGACAGGGGGCCTACGAGCAGTACTTC. Encoded protein: CASSQGQGAYEQYF.

This rearrangement joins TRBV6-6 to TRBJ2-1; TRBD1 matches 8 bases. Per germline, CDR1 MNHNY and CDR2 SVGAGI (reference sequence). There are 12 residues in the CDR3. V lost 5 bases, J lost 12 bases, and 6 bases stayed unmatched. CDR3 nucleotides: TGTGCCAGCAGTCCAGGACAGGGAGGGCAGTTCTTC. Its translation is CASSPGQGGQFF.

The chain carries TRBV7-6 and TRBJ1-6; tentative D call: TRBD1 (6 bases). Germline loops: CDR1 SGHVS, CDR2 FNYEAQ. V lost 4 bases, J lost 7 bases, and 14 bases lay in between. This CDR3 comprises 15 residues. This CDR3 reads CASSSTGIENSPLHF. The CDR3 DNA sequence: TGTGCCAGCAGCTCCACAGGGATAGAAAATTCACCCCTCCACTTT.

The chain combines TRBV21-1 with TRBJ2-7; the table's D call TRBD1 went unverified against the DNA. TRBV21-1 is classified as a pseudogene. CDR3 length: 16 amino acids. For the CDR3, the DNA is TGTGCCAGCAGCAACGACCGGACAGGGCTGACCTACGAGCAGTACTTC. Its translation is CASSNDRTGLTYEQYF.

In this sample, this clone turned up a few times. The V gene is TRBV7-8, the J gene TRBJ1-6, with 7 bases matching TRBD1. The length of the CDR3 is 16 residues. The V gene's germline CDR1 is SGHVS and CDR2 FQNEAQ. After removal of 5 bases from V and 11 bases from J, the junction contained 15 bases not matched to a gene. The CDR3 sequence is CASSKDRAYIGPPLHF. The CDR3 region has the DNA TGTGCCAGCAGCAAAGACAGGGCGTATATAGGTCCACCCCTCCACTTT.

The chain combines TRBV14 with TRBJ1-1; maybe TRBD1 (6 bases). CDR3 length: 15 amino acids. The ends were cut back, 0 bases at V and 4 bases at J, with 12 bases in the middle. Per germline, CDR1 SGHDN and CDR2 FVKESK. This chain's CDR3 is CASSQEWGGATEAFF. CDR3 bases: TGTGCCAGCAGCCAAGAGTGGGGGGGGGCCACTGAAGCTTTCTTT.

V usage is TRBV9 and J usage is TRBJ2-3, with 9 bases aligning to TRBD2. This CDR3 is 16 amino acids long. The J segment lost 5 bases and the V segment lost 2 bases, leaving 9 bases of the junction unmatched. The V gene's germline CDR1 is SGDLS and CDR2 YYNGEE. CDR3 DNA: TGTGCCAGCAGCGTCGGCGGGGGGGGTTATGGAGATACGCAGTATTTT. This codes for CASSVGGGGYGDTQYF.

The rearrangement uses TRBV7-8 and TRBJ2-1, with a weak D call TRBD1 (5 bases). Germline assignment: CDR1 SGHVS and CDR2 FQNEAQ. The length of the CDR3 is 10 residues. The germline V and J ends were trimmed by 7 bases and 7 bases, with 5 bases remaining between them. The CDR3 is CASKGNEQFF. CDR3 nucleotide sequence: TGTGCCAGCAAGGGGAATGAGCAGTTCTTC.

The rearrangement uses TRBV29-1 and TRBJ1-2, with D unclear. Germline CDR1 SQVTM, CDR2 ANQGSEA. The CDR3 runs to 10 residues. With 3 bases removed from V and 8 bases from J, the gap between germline ends came to 7 bases. The CDR3 DNA follows: TGCAGCGTTGATGACTGGGGCTACACCTTC. Its translation: CSVDDWGYTF.

The rearrangement uses TRBV30 and TRBJ1-1; a possible D gene is TRBD1 (6 bases). Germline loops: CDR1 GTSNPN, CDR2 SVGIG (reference sequence). The CDR3 is 15 amino acids. The V gene lost 1 base and the J gene lost 4 bases, with 16 bases spanning the gap. CDR3 amino acids: CAWSEIWGRSTEAFF. The CDR3 nucleotides are TGTGCCTGGAGTGAAATCTGGGGGCGAAGCACTGAAGCTTTCTTT.